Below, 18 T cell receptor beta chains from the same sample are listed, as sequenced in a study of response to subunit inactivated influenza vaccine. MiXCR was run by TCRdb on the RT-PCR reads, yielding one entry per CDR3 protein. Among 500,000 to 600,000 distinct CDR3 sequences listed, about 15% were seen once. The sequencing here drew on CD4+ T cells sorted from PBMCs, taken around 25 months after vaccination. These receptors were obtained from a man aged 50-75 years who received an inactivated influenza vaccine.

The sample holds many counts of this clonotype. CDR3 DNA sequence: TGTGCCAGCAGCAGAGACACCTCCTTGGCCATATATTTT. This gives the protein CASSRDTSLAIYF. This chain uses TRBV5-6 with TRBJ1-3; no definite D call. V gave up 4 bases and J gave up 11 bases, with 16 bases separating them. The CDR3 has 13 residues. Germline CDR1 reads SGHDT; CDR2 reads YYEEEE.

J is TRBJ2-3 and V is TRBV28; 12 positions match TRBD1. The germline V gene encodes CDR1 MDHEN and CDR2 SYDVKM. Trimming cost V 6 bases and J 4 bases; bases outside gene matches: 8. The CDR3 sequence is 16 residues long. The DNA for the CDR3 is TGTGCCAGCAGAACACACGGGACAGGGGGCGCAGATACGCAGTATTTT. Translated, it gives CASRTHGTGGADTQYF.

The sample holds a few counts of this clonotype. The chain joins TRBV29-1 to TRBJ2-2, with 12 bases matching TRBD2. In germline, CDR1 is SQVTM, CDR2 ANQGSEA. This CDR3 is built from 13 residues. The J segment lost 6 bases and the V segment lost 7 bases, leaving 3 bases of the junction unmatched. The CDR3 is CSGTSGGPGELFF. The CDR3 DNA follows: TGCAGCGGAACTAGCGGGGGGCCCGGGGAGCTGTTTTTT.

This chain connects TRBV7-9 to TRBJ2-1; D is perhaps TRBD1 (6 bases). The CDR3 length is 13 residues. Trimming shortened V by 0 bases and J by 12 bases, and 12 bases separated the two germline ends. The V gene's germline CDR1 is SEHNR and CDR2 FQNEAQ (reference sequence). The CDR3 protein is CASSLAGGGGQFF. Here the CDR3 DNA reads TGTGCCAGCAGCTTAGCTGGGGGCGGTGGGCAGTTCTTC.

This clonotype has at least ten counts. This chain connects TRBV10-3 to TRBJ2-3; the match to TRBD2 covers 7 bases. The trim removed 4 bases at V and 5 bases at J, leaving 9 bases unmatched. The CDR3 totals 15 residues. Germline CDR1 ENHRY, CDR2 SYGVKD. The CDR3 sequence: CAISGGAGALDTQYF. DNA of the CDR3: TGTGCCATCAGTGGCGGGGCGGGAGCTTTAGATACGCAGTATTTT.

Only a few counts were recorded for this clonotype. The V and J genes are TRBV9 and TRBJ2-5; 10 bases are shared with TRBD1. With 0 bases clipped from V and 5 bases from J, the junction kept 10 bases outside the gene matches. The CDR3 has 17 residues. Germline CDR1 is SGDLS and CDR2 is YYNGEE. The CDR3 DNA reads TGTGCCAGCAGCGTAGCCCCTATGACAGGGGGCCTTGAGACCCAGTACTTC. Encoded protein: CASSVAPMTGGLETQYF.

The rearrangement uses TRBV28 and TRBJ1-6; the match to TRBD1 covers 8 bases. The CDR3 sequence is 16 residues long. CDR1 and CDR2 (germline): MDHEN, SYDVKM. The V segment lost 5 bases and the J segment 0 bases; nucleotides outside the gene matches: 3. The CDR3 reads CASSLQGGSYNSPLHF. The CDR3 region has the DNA TGTGCCAGCAGTCTACAGGGGGGCTCCTATAATTCACCCCTCCACTTT.

In DNA form, the CDR3 reads TGTGCCAGCAGCCGCAGGGGCGGGTCTGAAGCTTTCTTT. Residues: CASSRRGGSEAFF. The chain combines TRBV14 with TRBJ1-1, with D perhaps matching TRBD1 (6 bases). V lost 4 bases and J lost 6, with 12 bases in between. The germline CDR1 and CDR2 sequences are SGHDN and FVKESK. There are 13 residues in the CDR3.

The CDR3 DNA follows: TGCAGTGCTAACGGAGTAGCGGGACCCGGGGAGCTGTTTTTT. Residues: CSANGVAGPGELFF. The V call is TRBV20-1, the J call TRBJ2-2; the match to TRBD2 covers 8 bases. With V trimmed by 4 bases and J by 6 bases, 7 bases remained unmatched. The CDR3 totals 14 residues. Germline V gene sequence: CDR1 DFQATT, CDR2 SNEGSKA (reference sequence).

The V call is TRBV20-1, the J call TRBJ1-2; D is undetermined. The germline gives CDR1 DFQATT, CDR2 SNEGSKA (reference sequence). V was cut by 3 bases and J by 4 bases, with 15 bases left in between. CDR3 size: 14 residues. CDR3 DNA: TGCAGTGCTAGTAGCCAGAGAGGGCTCTATGGCTACACCTTC. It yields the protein CSASSQRGLYGYTF.

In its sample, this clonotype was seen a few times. CDR3 in amino acids: CASSVRTQGNEQFF. The CDR3 coding sequence is TGTGCCAGCAGCGTCCGAACCCAGGGCAATGAGCAGTTCTTC. The chain links TRBV9 to TRBJ2-1; TRBD1 is a possible D gene (5 bases). CDR3 length equals 14 residues. V dropped 2 bases and J dropped 6 bases, with 12 bases sitting between them. Germline V gene data show CDR1 as SGDLS and CDR2 as YYNGEE.

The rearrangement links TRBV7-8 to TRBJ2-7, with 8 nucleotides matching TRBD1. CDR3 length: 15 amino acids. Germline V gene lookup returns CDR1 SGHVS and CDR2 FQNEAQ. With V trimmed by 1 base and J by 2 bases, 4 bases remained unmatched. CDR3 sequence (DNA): TGTGCCAGCAGCTTAGATCGGACAGGGCCCTACGAGCAGTACTTC. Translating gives CASSLDRTGPYEQYF.

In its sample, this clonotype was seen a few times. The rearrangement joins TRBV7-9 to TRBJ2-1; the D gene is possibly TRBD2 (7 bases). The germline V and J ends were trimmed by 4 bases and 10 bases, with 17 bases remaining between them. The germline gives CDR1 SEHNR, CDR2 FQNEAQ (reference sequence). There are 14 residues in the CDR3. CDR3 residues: CASSSSYGGLEQFF. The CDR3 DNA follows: TGTGCCAGCAGCTCTTCCTACGGGGGGCTCGAGCAGTTCTTC. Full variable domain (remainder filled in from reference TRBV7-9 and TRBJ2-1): DTGVSQNPRHKITKRGQNVTFRCDPISEHNRLYWYRQTLGQGPEFLTYFQNEAQLEKSRLLSDRFSAERPKGSFSTLEIQRTEQGDSAMYLCASSSSYGGLEQFFGPGTRLTVL.

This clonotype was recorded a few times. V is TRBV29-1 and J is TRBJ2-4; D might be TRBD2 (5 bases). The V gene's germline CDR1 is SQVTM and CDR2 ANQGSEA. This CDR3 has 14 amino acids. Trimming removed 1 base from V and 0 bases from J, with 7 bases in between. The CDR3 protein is CSVEAGLAKNIQYF. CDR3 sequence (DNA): TGCAGCGTTGAAGCGGGATTAGCCAAAAACATTCAGTACTTC. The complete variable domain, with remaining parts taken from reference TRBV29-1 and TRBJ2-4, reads SAVISQKPSRDICQRGTSLTIQCQVDSQVTMMFWYRQQPGQSLTLIATANQGSEATYESGFVIDKFPISRPNLTFSTLTVSNMSPEDSSIYLCSVEAGLAKNIQYFGAGTRLSVL.

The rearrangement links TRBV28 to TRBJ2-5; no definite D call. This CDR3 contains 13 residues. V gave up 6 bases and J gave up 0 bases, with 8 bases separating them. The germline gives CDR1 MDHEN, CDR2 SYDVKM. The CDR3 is CASSTPYQETQYF. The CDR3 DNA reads TGTGCCAGCAGCACCCCCTACCAAGAGACCCAGTACTTC.

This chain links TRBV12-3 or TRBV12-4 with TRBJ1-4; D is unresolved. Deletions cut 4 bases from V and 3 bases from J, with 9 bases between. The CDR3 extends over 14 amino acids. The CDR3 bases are TGTGCCAGCAGTTCCCCACCGTCTAATGAAAAACTGTTTTTT. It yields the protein CASSSPPSNEKLFF.

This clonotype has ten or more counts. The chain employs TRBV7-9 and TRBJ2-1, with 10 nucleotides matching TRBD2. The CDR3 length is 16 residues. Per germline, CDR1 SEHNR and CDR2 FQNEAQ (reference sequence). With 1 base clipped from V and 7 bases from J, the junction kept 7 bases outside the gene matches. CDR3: CASSLDLGSGGNEQFF. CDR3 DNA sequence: TGTGCCAGCAGCTTAGACCTGGGTAGCGGGGGGAATGAGCAGTTCTTC.

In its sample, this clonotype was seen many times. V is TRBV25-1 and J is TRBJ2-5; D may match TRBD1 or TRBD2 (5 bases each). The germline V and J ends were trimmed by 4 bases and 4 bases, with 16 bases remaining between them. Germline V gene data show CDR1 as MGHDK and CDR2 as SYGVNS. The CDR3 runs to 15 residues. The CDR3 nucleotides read TGTGCCAGCAGTGCACGCTCCGGGGCAACAGAGACCCAGTACTTC. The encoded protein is CASSARSGATETQYF.